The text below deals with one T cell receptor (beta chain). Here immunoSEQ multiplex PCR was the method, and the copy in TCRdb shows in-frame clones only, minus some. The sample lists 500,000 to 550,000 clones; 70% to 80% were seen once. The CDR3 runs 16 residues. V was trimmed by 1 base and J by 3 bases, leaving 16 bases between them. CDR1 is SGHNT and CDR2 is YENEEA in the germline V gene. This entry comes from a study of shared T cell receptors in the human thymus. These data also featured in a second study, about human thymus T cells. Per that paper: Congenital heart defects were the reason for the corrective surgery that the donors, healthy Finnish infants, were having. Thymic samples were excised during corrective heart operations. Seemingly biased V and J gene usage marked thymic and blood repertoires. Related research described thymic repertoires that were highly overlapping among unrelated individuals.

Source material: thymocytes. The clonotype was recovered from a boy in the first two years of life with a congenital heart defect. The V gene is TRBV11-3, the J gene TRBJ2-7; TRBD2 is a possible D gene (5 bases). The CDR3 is CASSLVKFAGVYEQYF. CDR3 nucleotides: TGTGCCAGCAGCTTAGTCAAGTTCGCCGGGGTCTACGAGCAGTACTTC.